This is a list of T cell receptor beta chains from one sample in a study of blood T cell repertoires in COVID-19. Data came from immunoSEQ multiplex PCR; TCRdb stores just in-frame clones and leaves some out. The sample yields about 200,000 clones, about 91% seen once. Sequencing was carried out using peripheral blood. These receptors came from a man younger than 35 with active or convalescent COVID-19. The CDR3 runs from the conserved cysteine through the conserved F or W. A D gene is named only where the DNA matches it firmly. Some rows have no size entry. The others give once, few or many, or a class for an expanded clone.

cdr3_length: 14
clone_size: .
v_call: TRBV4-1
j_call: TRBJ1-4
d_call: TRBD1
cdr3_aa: CASSHGTGGEKLFF
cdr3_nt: TGCGCCAGCAGTCACGGGACAGGGGGTGAAAAACTGTTTTTT

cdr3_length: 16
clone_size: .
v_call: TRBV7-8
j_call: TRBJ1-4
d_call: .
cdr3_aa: CASSLTRAVANEKLFF
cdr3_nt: TGTGCCAGCAGCTTAACCAGGGCCGTAGCTAATGAAAAACTGTTTTTT

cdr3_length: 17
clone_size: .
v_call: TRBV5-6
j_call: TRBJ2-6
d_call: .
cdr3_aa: CASSTGTRDSGANVLTF
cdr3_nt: TGTGCCAGCAGCACCGGGACACGAGACTCTGGGGCCAACGTCCTGACTTTC

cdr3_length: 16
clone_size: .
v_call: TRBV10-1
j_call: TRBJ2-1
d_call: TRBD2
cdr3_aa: CASSEEPAGVGNEQFF
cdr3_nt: TGCGCCAGCAGTGAGGAACCAGCGGGAGTGGGGAATGAGCAGTTCTTC

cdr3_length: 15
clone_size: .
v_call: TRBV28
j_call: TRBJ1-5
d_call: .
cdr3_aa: CASTDTGLGNQPQHF
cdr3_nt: TGTGCCAGCACCGATACAGGGTTAGGCAATCAGCCCCAGCATTTT

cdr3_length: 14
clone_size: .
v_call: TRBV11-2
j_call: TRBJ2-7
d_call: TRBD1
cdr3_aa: CASSKRDRDYEQYF
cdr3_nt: TGTGCCAGCAGCAAGCGGGACAGGGACTACGAGCAGTACTTC

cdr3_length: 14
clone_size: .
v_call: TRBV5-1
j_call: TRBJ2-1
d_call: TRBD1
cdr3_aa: CASSLGQGLGEQFF
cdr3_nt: TGCGCCAGCAGCTTGGGACAGGGGTTGGGTGAGCAGTTCTTC

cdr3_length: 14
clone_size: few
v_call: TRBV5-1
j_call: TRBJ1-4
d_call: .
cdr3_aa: CASRPREANEKLFF
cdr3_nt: TGCGCCAGCAGACCCCGGGAGGCTAATGAAAAACTGTTTTTT

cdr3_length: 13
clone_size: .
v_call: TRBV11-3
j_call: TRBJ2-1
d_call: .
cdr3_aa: CASSLVRDNEQFF
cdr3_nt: TGTGCCAGCAGCTTAGTCCGCGACAATGAGCAGTTCTTC

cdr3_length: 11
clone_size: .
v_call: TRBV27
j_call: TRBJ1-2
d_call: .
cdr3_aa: CASRGGGGYTF
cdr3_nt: TGTGCCAGCAGGGGAGGGGGAGGCTACACCTTC

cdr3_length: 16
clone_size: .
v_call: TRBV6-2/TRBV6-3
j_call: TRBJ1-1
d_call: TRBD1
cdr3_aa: CASSYNPGGAYTEAFF
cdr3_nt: TGTGCCAGCAGTTACAACCCAGGGGGCGCCTACACTGAAGCTTTCTTT

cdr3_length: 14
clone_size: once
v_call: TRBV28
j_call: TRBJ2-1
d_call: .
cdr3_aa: CASKKRTGYNEQFF
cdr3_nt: TGTGCCAGCAAGAAACGGACTGGCTACAATGAGCAGTTCTTC

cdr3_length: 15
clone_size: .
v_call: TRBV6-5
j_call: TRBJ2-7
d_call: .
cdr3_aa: CASSSRGWGSYEQYF
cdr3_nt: TGTGCCAGCAGTTCACGGGGTTGGGGTTCCTACGAGCAGTACTTC

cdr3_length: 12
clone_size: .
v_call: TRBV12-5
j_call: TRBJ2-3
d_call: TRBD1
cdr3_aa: CASGQGGNTQYF
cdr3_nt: TGTGCTAGTGGACAGGGGGGAAATACGCAGTATTTT

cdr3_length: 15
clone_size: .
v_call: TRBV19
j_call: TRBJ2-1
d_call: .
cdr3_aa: CASSPLAKAGNEQFF
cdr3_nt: TGTGCCAGTAGTCCTCTAGCGAAGGCTGGGAATGAGCAGTTCTTC

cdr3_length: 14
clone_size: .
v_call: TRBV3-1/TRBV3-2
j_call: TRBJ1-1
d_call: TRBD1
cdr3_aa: CASSRQGADTEAFF
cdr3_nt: TGTGCCAGCAGCCGTCAGGGGGCTGACACTGAAGCTTTCTTT

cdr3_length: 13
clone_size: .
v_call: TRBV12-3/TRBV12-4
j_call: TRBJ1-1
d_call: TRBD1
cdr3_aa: CASSTRTGGEAFF
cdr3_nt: TGTGCCAGCAGCACCAGGACAGGGGGGGAAGCTTTCTTT

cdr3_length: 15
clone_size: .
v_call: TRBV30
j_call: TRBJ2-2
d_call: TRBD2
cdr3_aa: CARTSGEANTGELFF
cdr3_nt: TGTGCCCGGACTAGCGGGGAAGCGAACACCGGGGAGCTGTTTTTT

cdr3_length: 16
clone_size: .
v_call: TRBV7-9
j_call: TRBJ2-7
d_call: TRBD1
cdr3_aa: CASSSTGAGLAYEQYF
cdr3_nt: TGTGCCAGCAGTTCAACAGGGGCAGGCCTAGCCTACGAGCAGTACTTC

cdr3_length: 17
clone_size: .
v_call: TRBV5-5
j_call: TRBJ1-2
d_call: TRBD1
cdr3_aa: CASSPGVRTGGREGYTF
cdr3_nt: TGTGCCAGCAGCCCAGGCGTCAGGACAGGGGGCCGAGAAGGCTACACCTTC

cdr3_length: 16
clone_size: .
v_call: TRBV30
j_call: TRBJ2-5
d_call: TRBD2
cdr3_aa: CAWSVGLAGAGETQYF
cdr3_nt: TGTGCCTGGAGTGTAGGGCTAGCGGGAGCTGGAGAGACCCAGTACTTC

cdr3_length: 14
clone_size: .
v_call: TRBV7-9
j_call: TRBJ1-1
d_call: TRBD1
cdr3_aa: CASSAGQAVIEAFF
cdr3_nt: TGTGCCAGCAGCGCCGGACAGGCAGTGATTGAAGCTTTCTTT